This T cell receptor (beta chain) was found in a study of technical replicates of blood from several donors. V lost 1 base and J lost 4, with 5 bases in between. The CDR3 spans 12 residues. Germline CDR1 SGHVS, CDR2 FQNEAQ. Using immunoSEQ multiplex PCR, the repertoire was profiled, and TCRdb retains in-frame clones only, with some absent. Counted here are tens of thousands of clones, 93% occurring once; the ten biggest clones make up around 0.4%. Sequencing input: T cells isolated from PBMCs. The receptor was derived from a human donor in good health. V and J are TRBV7-8 and TRBJ2-7; D is unclear. The CDR3 here is CASSLVPYEQYF. CDR3 nucleotide sequence: TGTGCCAGCAGCTTAGTCCCTTACGAGCAGTACTTC.